The 20 T cell receptor beta chains below were found in one sample sequenced in a study of beta chain features in type 1 diabetes. Investigators reverse transcribed all isolated RNA, so they sequenced expressed TCRB transcripts. The repertoire was sequenced with immunoSEQ multiplex PCR; TCRdb's copy has only in-frame clones and lacks some. The repertoire holds 250,000 to 400,000 clones, with 12% to 15% as singletons. The sample comprised central memory CD4+ T cells from blood. These receptors all stem from a man between 25 and 39 years old in good health.

This clone occurred a few times. The V gene is TRBV18, the J gene TRBJ2-5; unclear D gene. Germline assignment: CDR1 KGHSH and CDR2 LQKENI. V was trimmed by 1 base and J by 5 bases, leaving 14 bases between them. This CDR3 has 15 amino acids. The CDR3 sequence: CASSPQPPRMETQYF. The CDR3 DNA reads as TGTGCCAGCTCACCACAGCCTCCCCGAATGGAGACCCAGTACTTC.

There are a few counts of this clone. The genes are TRBV7-2 and TRBJ2-3, with 9 bases fitting TRBD2. The CDR3 is made up of 17 amino acids. Germline V CDR1 and CDR2: SGHTA, FQGNSA. The junction had 7 bases not matched to a gene; V was cut back by 2 bases and J by 1 base. The CDR3 is CASSLRAGGPGTDTQYF. For the CDR3, the DNA is TGTGCCAGCAGCTTAAGGGCGGGAGGGCCGGGCACAGATACGCAGTATTTT.

This clone was detected only a few times. The chain joins TRBV28 to TRBJ1-1, with D possibly TRBD1 on 5 matching bases. V shed 2 bases and J shed 2 bases, with 9 bases lying between them. This CDR3 contains 14 residues. The germline V gene encodes CDR1 MDHEN and CDR2 SYDVKM. This chain's CDR3 is CASSLPTVNTEAFF. The CDR3 bases are TGTGCCAGCAGTTTACCGACAGTTAACACTGAAGCTTTCTTT.

The rearrangement links TRBV27 to TRBJ1-5; 7 nucleotides line up with TRBD1. Losses at the gene ends were 6 bases for V and 4 bases for J; bases not matched to a gene: 9. The CDR3 loop spans 15 amino acids. Germline V gene data show CDR1 as MNHEY and CDR2 as SMNVEV (reference sequence). This CDR3 reads CASRLLQGPNQPQHF. CDR3 sequence (DNA): TGTGCCAGCAGACTTCTACAGGGGCCAAATCAGCCCCAGCATTTT.

The sample holds a few counts of this clone. The V gene is TRBV30, the J gene TRBJ2-5; possibly TRBD1 for D (6 bases). Trimming cost V 2 bases and J 5 bases, with 12 bases left between them. The CDR3 extends over 13 amino acids. Germline V gene lookup returns CDR1 GTSNPN and CDR2 SVGIG (reference sequence). DNA of the CDR3: TGTGCCTGGAGTCCCGGACAGCCTGAGACCCAGTACTTC. Encoded protein: CAWSPGQPETQYF.

The table lists this clone with a few counts. Other DNA sequences from this sample encode an identical CDR3 as well. V gene TRBV7-2 combines with J gene TRBJ2-3; 7 positions agree with TRBD2. The CDR3 is made up of 14 amino acids. Germline V gene lookup returns CDR1 SGHTA and CDR2 FQGNSA. Trimming removed 6 bases from V and 1 base from J; junction bases left unmatched: 4. The CDR3 reads CASSFRGGTDTQYF. The CDR3 region has the DNA TGTGCCAGCAGTTTCCGGGGGGGCACAGATACGCAGTATTTT.

With regard to this clone: At the DNA level, this CDR3 is encoded by other sequences in the same sample as well. This chain uses TRBV6-6 with TRBJ1-1; a possible D gene is TRBD1 (5 bases). Germline CDR1 is MNHNY and CDR2 is SVGAGI (reference sequence). The CDR3 totals 15 residues. V was shortened by 6 bases and J by 5 bases, with 19 bases between the two germline ends. The CDR3 DNA reads TGTGCCAGCAGCCTTAATCGGGGCGCGCGTACTGAAGCTTTCTTT. It is translated as CASSLNRGARTEAFF.

In its sample, this clone was seen a few times. This chain uses TRBV5-1 with TRBJ2-3; 12 nucleotides align to TRBD2. The CDR3 length is 17 residues. Germline CDR1 is SGHRS and CDR2 is YFSETQ. Trimming at V came to 2 bases and at J to 0 bases, leaving 4 bases not matched to a gene. CDR3 sequence reads: CASSFGTSGQSTDTQYF. DNA for the CDR3: TGCGCCAGCAGCTTTGGGACTAGCGGGCAGAGCACAGATACGCAGTATTTT.

This clone showed up just a few times. One end of the junction varies from germline; a read error may be responsible. This chain joins TRBV5-4 and TRBJ1-2; 8 nucleotides match TRBD1. CDR1 is SGHNT and CDR2 is YYREEE in the germline V gene (reference sequence). This CDR3 comprises 15 residues. The CDR3 sequence is CASSLQGAGNYGYTF. The CDR3 coding sequence is TGCGCCAGCAGCCTCCAGGGGGCCGGTAACTATGGCTACACCTTC.

The chain recombines TRBV7-9 with TRBJ2-3; 8 nucleotides agree with TRBD2. Germline trimming cut 2 bases from V and 2 bases from J; bases unmatched to any gene: 6. Germline CDR1 is SEHNR and CDR2 is FQNEAQ (reference sequence). The CDR3 is made up of 16 amino acids. CDR3 sequence reads: CASSLQAGVPTDTQYF. For the CDR3, the DNA is TGTGCCAGCAGCTTACAAGCGGGGGTACCCACAGATACGCAGTATTTT.

This clone was recorded a few times. The V call is TRBV27, the J call TRBJ2-5; TRBD1 matches at 10 bases. The CDR3 covers 15 residues. With 0 bases clipped from V and 5 bases from J, the junction kept 3 bases outside the gene matches. The V gene's germline CDR1 is MNHEY and CDR2 SMNVEV (reference sequence). CDR3 DNA: TGTGCCAGCAGTTTATCCGGGACAGGGGCTGAGACCCAGTACTTC. It yields the protein CASSLSGTGAETQYF.

This clone was observed a few times. The chain combines TRBV6-1 with TRBJ1-1, with D perhaps TRBD1 (5 bases). Germline loops: CDR1 MNHNS, CDR2 SASEGT. The V and J ends lost 5 bases and 10 bases respectively, with 14 bases between them. The CDR3 extends over 12 amino acids. The CDR3 bases are TGTGCCAGCAGTCCCGGGGGAGGGGTAGCTTTCTTT. Protein product: CASSPGGGVAFF.

The rearrangement uses TRBV29-1 and TRBJ2-7; no reliable D call. The CDR3 runs to 14 residues. V gave up 4 bases and J gave up 6 bases, with 19 bases separating them. Germline CDR1 is SQVTM and CDR2 is ANQGSEA. In nucleotides, the CDR3 is TGCAGCGTTGCAGTGGCGGTCGGTTCCGGCGAGCAGTACTTC. It yields the protein CSVAVAVGSGEQYF.

This clone was seen a few times. Other DNA sequences in this specimen translate into the identical CDR3. The chain joins TRBV9 to TRBJ1-2; D is perhaps TRBD1 (6 bases). The CDR3 contains 14 residues. The germline CDR1 and CDR2 sequences are SGDLS and YYNGEE. Trimming stripped 0 bases from V and 6 bases from J, with 12 bases between. Written as DNA, the CDR3 is TGTGCCAGCAGCGTAGCGGCAGGGGCGGATGGCTACACCTTC. Translating gives CASSVAAGADGYTF.

This clone was seen a few times. The chain couples TRBV5-1 to TRBJ2-7; 8 nucleotides align to TRBD1. This CDR3 has 16 amino acids. Germline V gene sequence: CDR1 SGHRS, CDR2 YFSETQ. Trimming cost V 4 bases and J 3 bases; bases outside gene matches: 12. CDR3 in amino acids: CASSPGQGGIYYEQYF. CDR3 bases: TGCGCCAGCAGCCCCGGACAGGGCGGAATCTACTACGAGCAGTACTTC.

The V gene is TRBV7-2, the J gene TRBJ2-5, with TRBD2 as a possible D gene (6 bases). The V gene's germline CDR1 is SGHTA and CDR2 FQGNSA. This CDR3 has 15 residues. The V gene lost 2 bases and the J gene lost 2 bases, with 12 bases spanning the gap. CDR3 bases: TGTGCCAGCAGCTTAACTAGCCTGGGACAAGAGACCCAGTACTTC. Translation gives CASSLTSLGQETQYF.

The chain uses TRBV6-5 and TRBJ2-3; D ambiguous. Germline CDR1 and CDR2: MNHEY and SVGAGI. CDR3 length: 14 amino acids. Trimming took off 0 bases at V and 4 bases at J, with 8 bases between the two ends. CDR3 region: CASSYSKLADTQYF. DNA of the CDR3: TGTGCCAGCAGTTACTCGAAGTTGGCAGATACGCAGTATTTT.

This chain connects TRBV19 to TRBJ2-1; 7 nucleotides line up with TRBD1. V lost 3 bases to trimming and J lost 0 bases; unmatched junction nucleotides: 5. The germline gives CDR1 LNHDA, CDR2 SQIVND (reference sequence). The CDR3 extends over 16 amino acids. CDR3 DNA: TGTGCCAGTAGTATTTTGGGGGACAGCTCCTACAATGAGCAGTTCTTC. It specifies CASSILGDSSYNEQFF.

This chain links TRBV7-2 with TRBJ2-7; 8 bases match TRBD2. Germline V lookup: CDR1 SGHTA, CDR2 FQGNSA. The V gene end was trimmed by 3 bases and the J gene end by 5 bases; junction bases not matched to a gene: 3. The CDR3 extends over 13 amino acids. In nucleotides, the CDR3 is TGTGCCAGCAGCTTGGCGGGAGGCCACGAGCAGTACGTC. It specifies CASSLAGGHEQYV.

On this clone: The junction does not match germline at one end; this may be a read error. The chain carries TRBV6-6 and TRBJ1-2, with 10 nucleotides matching TRBD1. Germline loops: CDR1 MNHNY, CDR2 SVGAGI (reference sequence). This CDR3 has 12 residues. CDR3 in amino acids: CATTGTGDQVNF. CDR3 DNA: TGTGCCACAACCGGGACAGGGGACCAAGTGAACTTC.